This T cell receptor (beta chain) was sequenced during a study of T cell responses to AZD1222 COVID-19 vaccine. Second-dose recipients at about 4 or about 12 weeks were treated as one pooled group. Findings and caveats of the study: After the peak T cell response, and only then, were repertoires sampled. The study found vaccine-associated CD4 TCRs spanning spike, dominant at 160-218 and 743-854. White British ancestry dominated among donors, who included more females, and clonal diversity was possibly underestimated.

The CDR3 extends over 15 amino acids. CDR1 and CDR2 from the germline V gene are LNHDA and SQIVND (reference sequence). The V gene end was trimmed by 3 bases and the J gene end by 6 bases; junction bases not matched to a gene: 8. Concerning this clone itself: Antigen specificity is unknown.

The protocol was immunoSEQ multiplex PCR, while the TCRdb copy is restricted to in-frame clones and leaves out a portion. The table includes fewer than 140,000 clones, 90% detected once. The sequences come from peripheral blood, collected 28 days after the second AZD1222 dose. The V gene is TRBV19, the J gene TRBJ1-5; 7 bases match TRBD1. The origin of this receptor is an adult who received the AZD1222 COVID-19 vaccine. The CDR3 here is CASSMRTKGAQPQHF. CDR3 DNA: TGTGCCAGTAGTATGAGAACAAAGGGGGCTCAGCCCCAGCATTTT.